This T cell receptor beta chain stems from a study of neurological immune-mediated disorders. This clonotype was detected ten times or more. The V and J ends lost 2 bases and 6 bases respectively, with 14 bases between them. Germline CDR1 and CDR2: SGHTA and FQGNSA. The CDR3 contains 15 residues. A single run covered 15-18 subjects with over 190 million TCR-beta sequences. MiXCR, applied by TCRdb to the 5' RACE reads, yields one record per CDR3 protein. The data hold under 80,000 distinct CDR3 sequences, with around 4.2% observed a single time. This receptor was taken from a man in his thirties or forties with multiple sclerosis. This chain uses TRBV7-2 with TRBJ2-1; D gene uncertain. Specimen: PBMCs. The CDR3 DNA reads TGTGCCAGCAGCTTAATTGCCACTCTCGTCAATGAGCAGTTCTTC. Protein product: CASSLIATLVNEQFF.